This T cell receptor beta chain was identified during a study of blood T cells in healthy people across ages. This clonotype turned up a few times. J gave up 0 bases and V 3 bases, and 19 bases lay outside the gene matches. Germline CDR1 SGHRS, CDR2 YFSETQ. This CDR3 contains 21 residues. Using a J-beta primer mix together with a sample-barcoded 5' primer, a second PCR was run for roughly 7 to 12 cycles. TCRdb used MiXCR to reprocess the 5' RACE reads, holding one entry per CDR3 protein. This sample has about 1.6 million distinct CDR3 sequences, with about 31% found just once. The sequence derives from a woman under 40 in good health. Material: blood. The chain carries TRBV5-1 and TRBJ2-1; TRBD2 matches 9 bases. In nucleotides, the CDR3 is TGCGCCAGCAGCTCCCCCCCCGGGCTAGCGGGACTTCAGAGCTCCTACAATGAGCAGTTCTTC. Translation: CASSSPPGLAGLQSSYNEQFF.